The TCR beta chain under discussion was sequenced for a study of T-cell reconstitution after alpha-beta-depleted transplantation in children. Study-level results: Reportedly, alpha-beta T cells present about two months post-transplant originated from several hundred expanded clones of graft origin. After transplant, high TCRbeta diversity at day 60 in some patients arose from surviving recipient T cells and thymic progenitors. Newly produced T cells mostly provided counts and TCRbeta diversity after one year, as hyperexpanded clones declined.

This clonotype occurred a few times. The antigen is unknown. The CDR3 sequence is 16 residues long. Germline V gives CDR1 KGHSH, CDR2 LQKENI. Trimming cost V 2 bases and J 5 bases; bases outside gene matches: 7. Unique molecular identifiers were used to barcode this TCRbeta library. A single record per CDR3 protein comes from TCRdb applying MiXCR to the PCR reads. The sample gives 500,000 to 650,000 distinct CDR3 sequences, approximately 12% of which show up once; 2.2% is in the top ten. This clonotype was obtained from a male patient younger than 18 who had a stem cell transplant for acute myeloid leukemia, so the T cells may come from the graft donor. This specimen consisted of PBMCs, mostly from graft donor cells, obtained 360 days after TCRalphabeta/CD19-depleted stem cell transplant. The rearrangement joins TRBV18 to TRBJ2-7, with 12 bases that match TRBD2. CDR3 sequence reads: CASSPRLAGVSDEQYF. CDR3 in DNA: TGTGCCAGCTCACCAAGACTAGCGGGAGTAAGCGACGAGCAGTACTTC.